A single sample is the source of the 17 T cell receptor beta chains below, sequenced in a study of cytomegalovirus exposure and HLA in healthy donors. With 60 Vbeta and 13 Jbeta primers, the PCR was carried out. Assay used: immunoSEQ multiplex PCR; TCRdb lists only in-frame clones, some missing. The table has 110,000 to 150,000 clones, roughly 82% seen once. The specimen sequenced was PBMCs. These receptors came from a young man in good health and CMV-seronegative.

As DNA, the CDR3 is TGTGCCAGCAGTTTAGGGGCAGCCTTCACGAACACCGGGGAGCTGTTTTTT. Its protein is CASSLGAAFTNTGELFF. The chain uses TRBV28 and TRBJ2-2; TRBD1 might be the D (5 bases). The germline CDR1 and CDR2 sequences are MDHEN and SYDVKM. Trimming removed 2 bases at V and 0 bases at J, with 13 bases between. The CDR3 loop spans 17 amino acids.

The rearrangement links TRBV28 to TRBJ1-5; D remains ambiguous. V lost 7 bases and J lost 7, with 17 bases in between. The CDR3 runs to 14 residues. Germline assignment: CDR1 MDHEN and CDR2 SYDVKM. CDR3: CASIPRSDVQPQHF. The CDR3 region has the DNA TGTGCCAGCATCCCCCGGAGTGACGTCCAGCCCCAGCATTTT.

The table lists this clone with a count of one. V and J are TRBV27 and TRBJ2-3; a weak D match, TRBD2 (6 bases). The CDR3 spans 17 residues. Germline CDR1 reads MNHEY; CDR2 reads SMNVEV (reference sequence). Trimming shortened V by 6 bases and J by 8 bases, and 27 bases separated the two germline ends. CDR3 in amino acids: CASSLGAPRGAEGTQYF. In DNA form, the CDR3 reads TGTGCCAGCAGCCTAGGGGCTCCAAGGGGTGCGGAGGGTACGCAGTATTTT.

V usage is TRBV28 and J usage is TRBJ1-1, with unresolved D. V was clipped by 3 bases and J by 3 bases, with 14 bases between them. CDR3 length: 15 residues. Germline V lookup: CDR1 MDHEN, CDR2 SYDVKM. The CDR3 sequence is CASSLFSSVDTEAFF. The CDR3 bases are TGTGCCAGCAGTTTGTTCTCTTCGGTGGACACTGAAGCTTTCTTT.

This clone occurred a few times. V is TRBV7-9 and J is TRBJ1-4; 7 positions match TRBD1. Germline V gives CDR1 SEHNR, CDR2 FQNEAQ (reference sequence). The CDR3 consists of 15 residues. The V segment lost 5 bases and the J segment 5 bases; nucleotides outside the gene matches: 8. CDR3 sequence reads: CASSPGTARNEKLFF. As DNA, the CDR3 is TGTGCCAGCAGCCCCGGGACAGCGCGGAATGAAAAACTGTTTTTT. Full variable domain (remainder filled in from reference TRBV7-9 and TRBJ1-4): DTGVSQNPRHKITKRGQNVTFRCDPISEHNRLYWYRQTLGQGPEFLTYFQNEAQLEKSRLLSDRFSAERPKGSFSTLEIQRTEQGDSAMYLCASSPGTARNEKLFFGSGTQLSVL.

This chain uses TRBV7-2 with TRBJ2-1; D is unresolved. The CDR3 length is 15 residues. The V gene's germline CDR1 is SGHTA and CDR2 FQGNSA. Trimming left V 3 bases short and J 0 bases short, with 9 bases between. For the CDR3, the DNA is TGTGCCAGCAGCTTCGGTCCGAGCTCCTACAATGAGCAGTTCTTC. Translating it yields CASSFGPSSYNEQFF.

The chain is built from TRBV5-1 and TRBJ2-7, with TRBD1 matching over 11 bases. The trim removed 4 bases at V and 1 base at J, leaving 4 bases unmatched. The CDR3 is made up of 15 amino acids. The germline gives CDR1 SGHRS, CDR2 YFSETQ. DNA for the CDR3: TGCGCCAGCAGCCCGGGGACAGGGGGATCCTACGAGCAGTACTTC. This codes for CASSPGTGGSYEQYF. Variable domain in full (rest from reference TRBV5-1 and TRBJ2-7): KAGVTQTPRYLIKTRGQQVTLSCSPISGHRSVSWYQQTPGQGLQFLFEYFSETQRNKGNFPGRFSGRQFSNSRSEMNVSTLELGDSALYLCASSPGTGGSYEQYFGPGTRLTVT.

V and J are TRBV4-1 and TRBJ1-3; D is unclear. Germline-derived CDR1 and CDR2 are MGHRA and YSYEKL. With 0 bases removed from V and 0 bases from J, the gap between germline ends came to 12 bases. The CDR3 has 17 amino acids. CDR3 bases: TGCGCCAGCAGCCAAGATGTTATTGGGAGCTCTGGAAACACCATATATTTT. This translates into CASSQDVIGSSGNTIYF.

The rearrangement joins TRBV30 to TRBJ2-1; 7 positions match TRBD2. The CDR3 runs to 17 residues. Germline CDR1 GTSNPN, CDR2 SVGIG (reference sequence). V shed 0 bases and J 0 bases; nucleotides not matched to a gene: 8. CDR3 DNA sequence: TGTGCCTGGAGTGTACCCTGGGCTAGCGGCTCCTACAATGAGCAGTTCTTC. Translating gives CAWSVPWASGSYNEQFF. Complete variable domain (other parts from reference TRBV30 and TRBJ2-1): SQTIHQWPATLVQPVGSPLSLECTVEGTSNPNLYWYRQAAGRGLQLLFYSVGIGQISSEVPQNLSASRPQDRQFILSSKKLLLSDSGFYLCAWSVPWASGSYNEQFFGPGTRLTVL.

The chain combines TRBV7-8 with TRBJ1-1; D is ambiguous. Trimming took off 5 bases at V and 7 bases at J, with 20 bases between the two ends. Germline CDR1 reads SGHVS; CDR2 reads FQNEAQ. CDR3 length: 15 amino acids. The CDR3 here is CASSPRTPGLGEAFF. In nucleotides, the CDR3 is TGTGCCAGCAGCCCAAGGACTCCCGGGCTCGGTGAAGCTTTCTTT.

This clone came up once. J is TRBJ2-5 and V is TRBV7-8; maybe TRBD2 (7 bases). V was pared by 7 bases and J by 5 bases, with 14 bases between. The CDR3 runs 13 residues. The germline V gene has CDR1 SGHVS and CDR2 FQNEAQ. CDR3 protein: CASKMGGQETQYF. In DNA, the CDR3 is TGTGCCAGCAAAATGGGGGGGCAGGAGACCCAGTACTTC.

This rearrangement joins TRBV28 to TRBJ1-3, with a weak D call TRBD1 (5 bases). The V and J ends lost 6 bases and 2 bases respectively, with 20 bases between them. The length of the CDR3 is 17 residues. Germline V lookup: CDR1 MDHEN, CDR2 SYDVKM. CDR3 residues: CASSPTPQGLPGNTIYF. In nucleotides, the CDR3 is TGTGCCAGCAGCCCGACACCGCAGGGCCTCCCTGGAAACACCATATATTTT.

This clone has a single count. The chain joins TRBV9 to TRBJ2-3, with D hard to call. With 0 bases removed from V and 6 bases from J, the gap between germline ends came to 5 bases. The CDR3 extends over 12 amino acids. Germline lookup yields CDR1 SGDLS and CDR2 YYNGEE. For the CDR3, the DNA is TGTGCCAGCAGCGTAGCTTTTGATACGCAGTATTTT. Its protein is CASSVAFDTQYF.

This chain joins TRBV6-6 and TRBJ1-5; D may be TRBD1 (6 bases). With 4 bases removed from V and 6 bases from J, the gap between germline ends came to 13 bases. This CDR3 region has 14 residues. The germline CDR1 and CDR2 sequences are MNHNY and SVGAGI (reference sequence). CDR3 protein: CASSFNQGSQPQHF. CDR3 DNA sequence: TGTGCCAGCAGTTTTAATCAGGGGAGTCAGCCCCAGCATTTT.

V and J are TRBV5-1 and TRBJ2-2, with D perhaps matching TRBD2 (5 bases). Germline V CDR1 and CDR2: SGHRS, YFSETQ. The CDR3 covers 14 residues. V was clipped by 2 bases and J by 6 bases, with 11 bases between them. This CDR3 is CASSLAVGPGELFF. The CDR3 DNA follows: TGCGCCAGCAGCTTAGCGGTGGGCCCCGGGGAGCTGTTTTTT.

V gene TRBV7-3 combines with J gene TRBJ2-5; 11 nucleotides match TRBD2. The CDR3 is made up of 17 amino acids. V gave up 6 bases and J gave up 5 bases; unmatched junction bases: 14. The germline V gene encodes CDR1 SGHTA and CDR2 FQGTGA. The CDR3 DNA is TGTGCCAGCAGTCCTGGCGGTAGCGGGGGGGCCACCGAGACCCAGTACTTC. This encodes CASSPGGSGGATETQYF.

The chain has TRBV5-1 and TRBJ1-2, with TRBD1 matching 8 bases. CDR1 is SGHRS, CDR2 YFSETQ, per germline. This CDR3 has 13 amino acids. With V trimmed by 5 bases and J by 3 bases, 3 bases remained unmatched. CDR3 nucleotides: TGCGCCAGCAGTGGACAGGGAGACTATGGCTACACCTTC. It is translated as CASSGQGDYGYTF. The full variable domain, its missing parts supplied by reference TRBV5-1 and TRBJ1-2, is KAGVTQTPRYLIKTRGQQVTLSCSPISGHRSVSWYQQTPGQGLQFLFEYFSETQRNKGNFPGRFSGRQFSNSRSEMNVSTLELGDSALYLCASSGQGDYGYTFGSGTRLTVV.